This record looks at one TCR beta chain sequence and its context. The study ran its PCR with 60 Vbeta and 13 Jbeta primers. Libraries were prepared by immunoSEQ multiplex PCR; TCRdb keeps only in-frame clonotypes and omits some of them. The data contain approximately 200,000 clones, more than 75% of them singletons. This sample was included in a study of cytomegalovirus exposure and HLA in healthy donors. Donors counted as nominally healthy when sampled, yet unrecorded immune exposures were likely. The CDR3 is 15 amino acids. In germline, CDR1 is LNHDA, CDR2 SQIVND (reference sequence). J was trimmed by 6 bases and V by 6 bases; bases with no gene match: 11.

This receptor was obtained from a human donor in good health. Material: PBMCs. V and J are TRBV19 and TRBJ2-1; the match to TRBD1 covers 7 bases. The CDR3 region has the DNA TGTGCCAGTAGATTGACAGGGTTCGGGTCCAATGAGCAGTTCTTC. Translated: CASRLTGFGSNEQFF.